There are a few counts of the clone carrying this T cell receptor (beta chain). Its target is not known. This specimen belongs to a study of cytomegalovirus exposure and HLA in healthy donors. Study outcomes and limitations: Equally common other TCR beta chains were less clonally expanded than HLA-associated ones, a later analysis found.

Germline CDR1 and CDR2: SGHTA and FQGTGA. The CDR3 has 14 amino acids. Trimming shortened V by 5 bases and J by 6 bases, and 16 bases separated the two germline ends. Researchers ran the PCR with 60 Vbeta and 13 Jbeta primers. The method was immunoSEQ multiplex PCR; TCRdb's version includes in-frame clones alone and lacks a portion of them. Among some 130,000 clones, 65% to 80% were seen once, and the ten largest hold under 2%. Whereas donors were nominally healthy upon sampling, unrecorded immune exposures were probable. This sequence was found in a human donor in good health. Material: PBMCs. The chain uses TRBV7-3 and TRBJ1-1; D may be TRBD1 (5 bases). CDR3 in amino acids: CASSAQFQGAEAFF. Written as DNA, the CDR3 is TGTGCCAGCAGCGCACAGTTCCAGGGCGCTGAAGCTTTCTTT.